This T cell receptor (beta chain) was recovered during a study of T cell responses to AZD1222 COVID-19 vaccine. Concerning this clone itself: Its cognate antigen is unknown.

Germline CDR1 reads SGHDT; CDR2 reads YYEEEE. Trimming removed 2 bases from V and 6 bases from J; junction bases left unmatched: 2. The CDR3 loop spans 14 amino acids. The study, taken as a whole, reports: The donors showed a predominance of white British ancestry and of females, with possible underestimation of clonal diversity.

Measured with immunoSEQ multiplex PCR; TCRdb has only the in-frame clones, and not every one. The table records about 81,000 clones, approximately 90% of them present only once. This sequence was found in an adult who received the AZD1222 COVID-19 vaccine. This specimen consisted of peripheral blood, obtained 28 days after the second AZD1222 dose. V is TRBV5-6 and J is TRBJ1-6; TRBD1 matches 7 bases. The CDR3 DNA reads as TGTGCCAGCAGCTTCGGACAGGCTAATTCACCCCTCCACTTT. The encoded protein is CASSFGQANSPLHF.